This T cell receptor (beta chain) emerged from a study of circulating and synovial CD4+ cells in juvenile arthritis. Broader study findings: CPL and bulk CD4 samples differed at least tenfold in T cell genomes. Circulating pathogenic-like and bulk T cells looked alike by Vbeta family usage. Measured synovium overlap likely understates the true shared repertoire.

Samples derive from patients with active juvenile idiopathic arthritis. A remark on this clone: Antigen unknown.

Per germline, CDR1 MGHRA and CDR2 YSYEKL. CDR3 length: 19 residues. V shed 3 bases and J 4 bases; nucleotides not matched to a gene: 13. The assay was immunoSEQ multiplex PCR, and TCRdb's table has in-frame clones only and misses some. The profile shows some 33,000 clones, just under 95% of them singletons. This receptor was obtained from a human donor with juvenile idiopathic arthritis. The material sequenced was CD4+ T cells from blood. The genes are TRBV4-1 and TRBJ2-3; 13 nucleotides line up with TRBD2. CDR3 in DNA: TGCGCCAGCAGCCAGTCTACTAGCGGGGGGGCCCGAACCCCAGATACGCAGTATTTT. Residues: CASSQSTSGGARTPDTQYF.